A selection of T cell receptor beta chains follows, all from one sample in a study of shared clonotypes between healthy human individuals. TCRdb's copy holds only in-frame clones and misses some; the assay was immunoSEQ multiplex PCR. Of approximately 2,000,000 clones in the sample, just under 95% were seen once. Material: naive CD8+ T cells from PBMCs. Receptor source: a man between 18 and 35 years old in good health. Some clones in this sample may be carry-over from other donors' samples. Both conserved end residues are part of each CDR3. D genes are given only for firm matches. A clone size is listed for some rows: how often the clone was seen (once, few, many), or a class if it is expanded.

abundance: .; v_gene: TRBV7-9; j_gene: TRBJ2-7; d_gene: .; CDR3aa: CASSPRDGIHEQYF; CDR3nt: TGTGCCAGCAGCCCCCGGGACGGCATCCACGAGCAGTACTTC
abundance: .; v_gene: TRBV19; j_gene: TRBJ2-7; d_gene: .; CDR3aa: CASSISSQGSFEQYF; CDR3nt: TGTGCCAGTAGTATCTCGTCACAAGGGAGTTTCGAGCAGTACTTC
abundance: .; v_gene: TRBV27; j_gene: TRBJ2-7; d_gene: .; CDR3aa: CASRPGSSYEQYF; CDR3nt: TGTGCCAGCAGACCGGGGAGCTCCTACGAGCAGTACTTC
abundance: .; v_gene: TRBV19; j_gene: TRBJ2-7; d_gene: TRBD1; CDR3aa: CASSRDSPSYEQYF; CDR3nt: TGTGCCAGTAGTAGGGACAGCCCTTCCTACGAGCAGTACTTC
abundance: .; v_gene: TRBV19; j_gene: TRBJ2-5; d_gene: .; CDR3aa: CASSIRLEETQYF; CDR3nt: TGTGCCAGTAGTATACGACTAGAAGAGACCCAGTACTTC
abundance: .; v_gene: TRBV4-3; j_gene: TRBJ1-1; d_gene: TRBD1; CDR3aa: CASSQGRGRMNTEAFF; CDR3nt: TGCGCCAGCAGCCAGGGTAGGGGGCGTATGAACACTGAAGCTTTCTTT
abundance: .; v_gene: TRBV7-9; j_gene: TRBJ2-1; d_gene: .; CDR3aa: CASSTGLNNEQFF; CDR3nt: TGTGCCAGCAGCACAGGACTCAACAATGAGCAGTTCTTC
abundance: once; v_gene: TRBV5-1; j_gene: TRBJ2-1; d_gene: .; CDR3aa: CASSLGNYNEQFF; CDR3nt: TGCGCCAGCAGCTTAGGAAACTACAATGAGCAGTTCTTC
abundance: .; v_gene: TRBV28; j_gene: TRBJ1-6; d_gene: .; CDR3aa: CASSFSYNSPLHF; CDR3nt: TGTGCCAGCAGTTTCAGTTATAATTCACCCCTCCACTTT
abundance: .; v_gene: TRBV28; j_gene: TRBJ2-7; d_gene: TRBD2; CDR3aa: CASSLGLAGEDEQYF; CDR3nt: TGTGCCAGCAGTTTAGGCCTGGCGGGAGAGGACGAGCAGTACTTC
abundance: once; v_gene: TRBV9; j_gene: TRBJ2-3; d_gene: TRBD2; CDR3aa: CASSVEGGVSTDTQYF; CDR3nt: TGTGCCAGCAGCGTAGAGGGAGGGGTAAGCACAGATACGCAGTATTTT
abundance: .; v_gene: TRBV6-4; j_gene: TRBJ2-1; d_gene: .; CDR3aa: CASSDGRREQFF; CDR3nt: TGTGCCAGCAGTGACGGAAGGCGCGAGCAGTTCTTC